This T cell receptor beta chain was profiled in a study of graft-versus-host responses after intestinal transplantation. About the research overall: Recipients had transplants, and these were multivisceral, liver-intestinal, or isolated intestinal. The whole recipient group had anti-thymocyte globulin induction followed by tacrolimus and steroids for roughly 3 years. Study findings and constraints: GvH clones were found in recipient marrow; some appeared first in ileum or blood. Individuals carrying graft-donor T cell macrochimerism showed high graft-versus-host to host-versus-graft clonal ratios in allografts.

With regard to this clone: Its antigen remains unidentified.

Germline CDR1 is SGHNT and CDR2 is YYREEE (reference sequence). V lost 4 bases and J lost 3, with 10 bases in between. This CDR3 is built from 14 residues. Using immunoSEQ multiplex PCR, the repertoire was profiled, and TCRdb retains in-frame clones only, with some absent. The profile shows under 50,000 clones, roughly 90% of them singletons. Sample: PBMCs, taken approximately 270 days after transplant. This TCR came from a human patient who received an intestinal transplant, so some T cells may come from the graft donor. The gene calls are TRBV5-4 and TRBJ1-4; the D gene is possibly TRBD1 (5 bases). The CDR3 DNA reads TGTGCCAGCAGCCCGGGGCGTGCTAATGAAAAACTGTTTTTT. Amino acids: CASSPGRANEKLFF. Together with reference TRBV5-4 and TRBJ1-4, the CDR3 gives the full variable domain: ETGVTQSPTHLIKTRGQQVTLRCSSQSGHNTVSWYQQALGQGPQFIFQYYREEENGRGNFPPRFSGLQFPNYSSELNVNALELDDSALYLCASSPGRANEKLFFGSGTQLSVL.